Shown below are 5 T cell receptor beta chains from a single sample sequenced in a study of blood T cell repertoires in COVID-19. This table comes from immunoSEQ multiplex PCR, and its TCRdb copy is limited to in-frame clones, with some not included. This repertoire shows a few hundred thousand clones, 65% to 85% found once; its top ten account for 3%. Sequencing was performed on peripheral blood. These receptors were collected from a woman under 40 who had recovered from COVID-19.

The CDR3 reads CASSALLYTDTQYF. CDR3 coding DNA: TGTGCCAGCAGCGCCTTACTGTACACAGATACGCAGTATTTT. The chain couples TRBV5-4 to TRBJ2-3; no definite D call. CDR3 length equals 14 residues. V lost 4 bases and J 2 bases, leaving 11 bases between the germline ends. Per the germline V gene, CDR1 is SGHNT and CDR2 is YYREEE (reference sequence).

The V call is TRBV7-2, the J call TRBJ2-7; D perhaps matches TRBD1 (5 bases). The CDR3 runs to 14 residues. Per the germline V gene, CDR1 is SGHTA and CDR2 is FQGNSA. V was pared by 4 bases and J by 7 bases, with 17 bases between. DNA for the CDR3: TGTGCCAGCAGCTCCGCAGGGTTACGGGCGGAGCAGTACTTC. Translation: CASSSAGLRAEQYF.

The J gene is TRBJ1-4, the V gene TRBV4-2, with D possibly TRBD1 on 6 matching bases. CDR3 length: 17 amino acids. Trimming took off 0 bases at V and 7 bases at J, with 18 bases between the two ends. Germline V CDR1 and CDR2: LGHNA, YNFKEQ. CDR3 protein: CASSQDQLSGAAEKLFF. The CDR3 DNA reads TGTGCCAGCAGCCAAGATCAATTGTCAGGGGCGGCTGAAAAACTGTTTTTT.

V is TRBV20-1 and J is TRBJ1-1; TRBD1 aligns across 9 bases. Germline CDR1 DFQATT, CDR2 SNEGSKA (reference sequence). The CDR3 is made up of 13 amino acids. V dropped 3 bases and J dropped 9; count of bases not matched to a gene: 8. The CDR3: CSASGRQGGKAFF. For the CDR3, the DNA is TGCAGTGCTAGTGGTCGACAGGGGGGGAAAGCTTTCTTT.

CDR3 protein: CASSLSSAFPSSYNEQFF. CDR3 coding DNA: TGTGCCAGCAGTCTTTCTAGCGCATTTCCGAGCTCCTACAATGAGCAGTTCTTC. The J gene is TRBJ2-1, the V gene TRBV6-6; a weak D match, TRBD2 (6 bases). CDR1 is MNHNY and CDR2 is SVGAGI in the germline V gene (reference sequence). There are 18 residues in the CDR3. The V end lost 5 bases, the J end lost 0 bases, and 20 bases lay between the germline ends.